The sequence of this T cell receptor beta chain was determined in a study of T cells in Graves' hyperthyroidism and ophthalmopathy. Study at large: Peripheral blood draws took place at initial diagnosis, ahead of any treatment.

This CDR3 is built from 16 residues. Germline CDR1 is SNHLY and CDR2 is FYNNEI. The V gene end was trimmed by 5 bases and the J gene end by 3 bases; junction bases not matched to a gene: 11. The source material, RNA transcripts, was used to amplify TCR beta CDR3 regions. With the HTBI primer set, the TCR CDR3 went through a first round of RT-PCR. A single record per CDR3 protein comes from TCRdb applying MiXCR to the multiplex PCR reads. The sample consists of some 300,000 distinct CDR3 sequences, around 19% of them appearing once. This clonotype was seen ten or more times. Sequencing was done on a sample of blood. The V call is TRBV2, the J call TRBJ2-7, with 9 bases identical to TRBD2. The source is a man over 45 with Graves' ophthalmopathy. CDR3 amino acids: CASSSDSGLAFYEQYF. CDR3 nucleotide sequence: TGTGCCAGCAGTTCAGACTCGGGACTAGCCTTCTACGAGCAGTACTTC.